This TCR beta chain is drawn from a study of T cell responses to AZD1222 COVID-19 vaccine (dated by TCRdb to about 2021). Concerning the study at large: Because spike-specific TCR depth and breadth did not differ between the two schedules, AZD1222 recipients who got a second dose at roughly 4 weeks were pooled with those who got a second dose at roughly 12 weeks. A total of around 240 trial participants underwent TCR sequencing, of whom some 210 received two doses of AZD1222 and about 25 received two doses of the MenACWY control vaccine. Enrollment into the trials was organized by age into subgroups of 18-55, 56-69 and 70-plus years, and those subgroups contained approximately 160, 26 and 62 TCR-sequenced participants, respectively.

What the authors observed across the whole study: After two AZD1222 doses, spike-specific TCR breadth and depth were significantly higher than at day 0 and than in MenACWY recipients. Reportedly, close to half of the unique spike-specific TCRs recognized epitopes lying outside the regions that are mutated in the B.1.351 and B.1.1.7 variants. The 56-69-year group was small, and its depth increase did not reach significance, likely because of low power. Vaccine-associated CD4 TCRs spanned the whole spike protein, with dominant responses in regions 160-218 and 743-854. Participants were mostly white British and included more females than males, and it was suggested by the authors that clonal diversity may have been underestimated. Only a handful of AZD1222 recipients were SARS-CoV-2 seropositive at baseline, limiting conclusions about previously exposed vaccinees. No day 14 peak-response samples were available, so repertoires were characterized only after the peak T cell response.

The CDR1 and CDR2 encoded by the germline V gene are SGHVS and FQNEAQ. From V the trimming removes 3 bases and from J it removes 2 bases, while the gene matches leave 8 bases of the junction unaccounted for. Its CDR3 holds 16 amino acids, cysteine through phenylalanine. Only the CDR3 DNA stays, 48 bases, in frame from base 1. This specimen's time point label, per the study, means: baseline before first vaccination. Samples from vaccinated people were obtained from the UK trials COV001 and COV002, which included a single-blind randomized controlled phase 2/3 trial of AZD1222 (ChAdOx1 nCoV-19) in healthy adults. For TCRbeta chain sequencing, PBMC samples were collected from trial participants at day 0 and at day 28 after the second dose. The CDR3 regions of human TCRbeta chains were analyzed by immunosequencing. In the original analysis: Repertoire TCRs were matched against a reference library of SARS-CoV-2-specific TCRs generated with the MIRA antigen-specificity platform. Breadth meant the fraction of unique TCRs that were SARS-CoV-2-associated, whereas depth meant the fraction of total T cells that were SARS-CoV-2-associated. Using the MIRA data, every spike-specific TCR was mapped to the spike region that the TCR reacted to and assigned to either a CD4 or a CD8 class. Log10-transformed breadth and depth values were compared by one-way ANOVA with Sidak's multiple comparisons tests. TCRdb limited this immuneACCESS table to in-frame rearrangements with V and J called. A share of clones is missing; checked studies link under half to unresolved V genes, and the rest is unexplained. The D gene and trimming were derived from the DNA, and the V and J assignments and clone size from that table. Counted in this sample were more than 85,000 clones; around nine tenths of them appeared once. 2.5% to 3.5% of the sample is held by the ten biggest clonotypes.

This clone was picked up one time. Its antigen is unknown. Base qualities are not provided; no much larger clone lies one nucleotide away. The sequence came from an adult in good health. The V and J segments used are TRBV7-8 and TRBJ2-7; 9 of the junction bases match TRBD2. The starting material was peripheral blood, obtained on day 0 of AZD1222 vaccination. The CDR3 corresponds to CASSLNVAGAAYEQYF. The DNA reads TGTGCCAGCAGCTTGAATGTAGCGGGAGCTGCCTACGAGCAGTACTTC. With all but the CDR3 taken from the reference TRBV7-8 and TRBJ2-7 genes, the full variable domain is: GAGVSQSPRYKVAKRGQDVALRCDPISGHVSLFWYQQALGQGPEFLTYFQNEAQLDKSGLPSDRFFAERPEGSVSTLKIQRTQQEDSAVYLCASSLNVAGAAYEQYFGPGTRLTVT.